This T cell receptor (beta chain) was recovered during a study of siplizumab effects on memory and regulatory T cells. Study-wide results and limits: Sequences below about 10^-5 frequency were poorly captured, limiting mapping of alloreactive clones. Tregs that proliferated in siplizumab cultures did not have their suppressive function confirmed. Memory T cells appeared less diverse than naive cells, which seemed to contribute substantially to alloresponse.

As for this clone: Its antigen is still unknown.

Germline V lookup: CDR1 GTSNPN, CDR2 SVGIG (reference sequence). The CDR3 consists of 14 residues. V gave up 0 bases and J gave up 4 bases; unmatched junction bases: 5. Per-sample assaying covered 10^5 or so TCR templates. The data were produced by immunoSEQ multiplex PCR, yet TCRdb's version contains in-frame clones alone and is incomplete. Among roughly 100,000 clones listed, around 93% were seen once. The material sequenced was CD4+ T cells sorted from blood. The sequence derives from a human donor in good health. The J gene is TRBJ1-2, the V gene TRBV30; 7 bases agree with TRBD1. The CDR3 loop is CAWSVTGAGYGYTF. The CDR3 DNA is TGTGCCTGGAGTGTAACAGGGGCCGGCTATGGCTACACCTTC. The full variable domain, in which reference TRBV30 and TRBJ1-2 provide the parts outside the CDR3, is SQTIHQWPATLVQPVGSPLSLECTVEGTSNPNLYWYRQAAGRGLQLLFYSVGIGQISSEVPQNLSASRPQDRQFILSSKKLLLSDSGFYLCAWSVTGAGYGYTFGSGTRLTVV.